The 18 T cell receptor beta chains below were found in one sample sequenced in a study of CD8 T cells in ankylosing spondylitis. In TCRdb, the 5' RACE reads were re-called with MiXCR into one record per CDR3 protein. Of about 340,000 distinct CDR3 sequences detected, 20% to 25% appear once; the ten largest clones hold approximately 14%. Specimen: blood, either unsorted or a sorted T cell fraction (not recorded which). All receptors come from a male donor with ankylosing spondylitis or in good health (not recorded which).

This clonotype was seen a handful of times. V usage is TRBV5-1 and J usage is TRBJ2-1; TRBD2 matches 9 bases. Germline trimming cut 2 bases from V and 1 base from J; bases unmatched to any gene: 7. Looked up from germline, CDR1 is SGHRS and CDR2 is YFSETQ. The CDR3 totals 17 residues. The CDR3 protein is CASSFPAGGGSYNEQFF. The CDR3 region has the DNA TGCGCCAGCAGCTTTCCCGCGGGGGGGGGGTCCTACAATGAGCAGTTCTTC. The complete variable domain, with remaining parts taken from reference TRBV5-1 and TRBJ2-1, reads KAGVTQTPRYLIKTRGQQVTLSCSPISGHRSVSWYQQTPGQGLQFLFEYFSETQRNKGNFPGRFSGRQFSNSRSEMNVSTLELGDSALYLCASSFPAGGGSYNEQFFGPGTRLTVL.

This clonotype appeared many times. The V gene is TRBV12-3 or TRBV12-4, the J gene TRBJ2-1; 12 bases are a match to TRBD2. V was pared by 5 bases and J by 7 bases, with 9 bases of the junction left unmatched. This CDR3 has 16 amino acids. The CDR3 loop reads CASSPIRLAGENEQFF. The CDR3 DNA is TGTGCCAGCAGTCCAATCCGACTAGCGGGGGAAAATGAGCAGTTCTTC.

V and J are TRBV4-1 and TRBJ2-3; 8 nucleotides align to TRBD2. V dropped 11 bases and J dropped 5; count of bases not matched to a gene: 12. The CDR3 loop spans 14 amino acids. The germline gives CDR1 MGHRA, CDR2 YSYEKL. CDR3 DNA: TGCGCCTCCGGGGCGGGGGGTGGTGGAGATACGCAGTATTTT. Translation: CASGAGGGGDTQYF.

The chain recombines TRBV7-9 with TRBJ2-2, with a tentative D call TRBD1 (6 bases). Trimming took off 4 bases at V and 6 bases at J, with 15 bases between the two ends. The CDR3 consists of 15 residues. Germline CDR1 and CDR2: SEHNR and FQNEAQ (reference sequence). CDR3 bases: TGTGCCAGCAGCTCCCGGGACATACGCCCCGGGGAGCTGTTTTTT. Its translation is CASSSRDIRPGELFF.

This clonotype has a handful of counts. The chain couples TRBV7-8 to TRBJ2-7; possible D gene TRBD2, 5 bases. The CDR3 totals 14 residues. In germline, CDR1 is SGHVS, CDR2 FQNEAQ. Trimming shortened V by 1 base and J by 4 bases, and 11 bases separated the two germline ends. The CDR3 region has the DNA TGTGCCAGCAGCTTAGGAGGGAACGAGTACGAGCAGTACTTC. Protein product: CASSLGGNEYEQYF.

The sample holds one count of this clonotype. The chain has TRBV12-3 or TRBV12-4 and TRBJ1-2; D is ambiguous. The CDR3 loop spans 14 amino acids. With 0 bases removed from V and 7 bases from J, the gap between germline ends came to 12 bases. The CDR3 loop is CASSLAAQSPGYTF. The CDR3 region has the DNA TGTGCCAGCAGTTTAGCGGCCCAGAGCCCTGGCTACACCTTC.

This clonotype was observed a handful of times. The V and J genes are TRBV7-9 and TRBJ1-4; D perhaps matches TRBD1 (5 bases). The V end lost 5 bases, the J end lost 4 bases, and 17 bases lay between the germline ends. Per the germline V gene, CDR1 is SEHNR and CDR2 is FQNEAQ (reference sequence). The CDR3 is 16 amino acids. CDR3 DNA: TGTGCCAGCAGCGACCTGGGACCGGGGATTAATGAAAAACTGTTTTTT. Amino acid sequence: CASSDLGPGINEKLFF.

The chain joins TRBV3-1 to TRBJ2-1; 9 bases map to TRBD2. Germline trimming cut 4 bases from V and 4 bases from J; bases unmatched to any gene: 14. Germline V gene sequence: CDR1 LGHDT, CDR2 YNNKEL (reference sequence). The CDR3 length is 18 residues. CDR3 residues: CASSPISSGGPKYNEQFF. The CDR3 nucleotides are TGTGCCAGCAGCCCGATCTCAAGCGGGGGGCCTAAATACAATGAGCAGTTCTTC.

The rearrangement uses TRBV21-1 and TRBJ2-4; whether TRBD1, the table's D call, matches the DNA was not checked. TRBV21-1 is classified as a pseudogene. There are 19 residues in the CDR3. The CDR3 protein is CASSKGPGGPLWAKNIQYF. CDR3 DNA sequence: TGTGCCAGCAGCAAAGGCCCAGGGGGCCCTCTTTGGGCCAAAAACATTCAGTACTTC.

This sequence joins TRBV25-1 and TRBJ2-2, with unresolved D. This CDR3 region has 13 residues. V lost 10 bases and J lost 0, with 9 bases in between. Germline V gene sequence: CDR1 MGHDK, CDR2 SYGVNS. The CDR3 DNA reads as TGTGCCACAGGAGAACCGAACACCGGGGAGCTGTTTTTT. Protein sequence: CATGEPNTGELFF.

This chain connects TRBV28 to TRBJ2-5; no clear D gene. V was pared by 5 bases and J by 1 base, with 17 bases between. Germline values: CDR1 MDHEN, CDR2 SYDVKM. CDR3 length: 16 residues. CDR3 protein: CASSATGPRPQETQYF. For the CDR3, the DNA is TGTGCCAGCAGTGCCACTGGGCCACGACCCCAAGAGACCCAGTACTTC.

This clonotype has at least ten counts. The chain carries TRBV12-3 or TRBV12-4 and TRBJ2-1, with TRBD1 matching over 8 bases. V lost 3 bases, J lost 2 bases, and 3 bases stayed unmatched. The CDR3 has 15 residues. CDR3 residues: CASSFLGQAYNEQFF. Here the CDR3 DNA reads TGTGCCAGCAGTTTTCTGGGACAGGCCTACAATGAGCAGTTCTTC.

This clonotype was seen ten or more times. V is TRBV20-1 and J is TRBJ1-1; tentatively, D is TRBD1 (5 bases). The germline V gene encodes CDR1 DFQATT and CDR2 SNEGSKA (reference sequence). The CDR3 totals 16 residues. Between the trimmed V and J ends, which lost 0 bases and 4 bases, there was a span of 18 bases. The CDR3 sequence is CSARDPDGGGSTEAFF. DNA for the CDR3: TGCAGTGCTAGAGATCCCGACGGTGGGGGGAGCACTGAAGCTTTCTTT.

The CDR3 bases are TGTGCCAGCAGTTTAGGAGGGGGCTTGGGCTACACCTTC. Translated, it gives CASSLGGGLGYTF. The chain links TRBV12-3 or TRBV12-4 to TRBJ1-2; 7 nucleotides agree with TRBD1. V dropped 1 base and J dropped 8; count of bases not matched to a gene: 4. This CDR3 contains 13 residues.

The rearrangement joins TRBV29-1 to TRBJ2-7, with D possibly being TRBD1 (6 bases). The CDR3 covers 14 residues. Trimming pared 3 bases from V and 5 bases from J, leaving 17 bases between. Germline V gives CDR1 SQVTM, CDR2 ANQGSEA. DNA for the CDR3: TGCAGCGTTGAGAGACCGAATAGGGGGAACGAGCAGTACTTC. As protein: CSVERPNRGNEQYF.

This clonotype has at least ten counts. In DNA form, the CDR3 reads TGTGCCAGCAGCCCCCTTTCGGGGGAGAACCAAGAGACCCAGTACTTC. Its protein is CASSPLSGENQETQYF. V usage is TRBV7-2 and J usage is TRBJ2-5, with a possible D match to TRBD2 (6 bases). The germline V gene has CDR1 SGHTA and CDR2 FQGNSA. The CDR3 spans 16 residues. Trimming removed 5 bases from V and 0 bases from J, with 16 bases in between.

This clonotype turned up a few times. The chain recombines TRBV29-1 with TRBJ2-7; 7 nucleotides align to TRBD1. The CDR3 has 13 residues. Germline V lookup: CDR1 SQVTM, CDR2 ANQGSEA. The trim removed 6 bases at V and 4 bases at J, leaving 9 bases unmatched. The CDR3 reads CSVITAGGYEQYF. In DNA form, the CDR3 reads TGCAGCGTCATAACCGCAGGGGGATACGAGCAGTACTTC.

This clonotype was observed a handful of times. The chain joins TRBV9 to TRBJ2-7; D is unclear. The CDR3 is 15 amino acids. CDR1 and CDR2 from the germline V gene are SGDLS and YYNGEE. The V gene lost 1 base and the J gene lost 3 bases, with 14 bases spanning the gap. This chain's CDR3 is CASSVTDGPLYEQYF. CDR3 sequence (DNA): TGTGCCAGCAGCGTAACGGACGGACCTCTCTACGAGCAGTACTTC.